This TCR beta chain was sequenced in a study of cytomegalovirus exposure and HLA in healthy donors. Points from the study as a whole: TCR sequences were mostly rare, though some public TCRs occurred in many donors.

Trimming pared 5 bases from V and 10 bases from J, leaving 10 bases between. The length of the CDR3 is 11 residues. In germline, CDR1 is SGHNT, CDR2 YYREEE (reference sequence). Primers included in the PCR were 60 Vbeta and 13 Jbeta primers. TCRdb keeps only in-frame clones here, not all; method: immunoSEQ multiplex PCR. The data show 200,000 or so clones, approximately 78% seen once. This clone has only one observation. Its antigen is as yet unknown. The clonotype was recovered from a young woman in good health and CMV-seronegative. The rearrangement uses TRBV5-4 and TRBJ2-1; D is perhaps TRBD1 (6 bases). The sample consisted of PBMCs. This chain's CDR3 is CASREGGEQFF. The CDR3 DNA sequence: TGTGCCAGCAGAGAAGGGGGAGAGCAGTTCTTC.